This TCR beta chain was sequenced during a study of blood T cells in healthy people across ages. Study outcomes and limitations: The recorded TCR beta diversity per million T cells decreased in a roughly linear manner with age.

Next came a second PCR, run for about 6 to 11 cycles, which used a sample-barcoded 5' primer along with a J-beta primer mix. Each single sample gave us at least 3 million CDR3-containing paired-end reads. Each CDR3 protein is one row after TCRdb ran MiXCR on the 5' RACE reads. The sample shows 660,000 or so distinct CDR3 sequences, 58% of them seen only once. This clonotype was counted at least ten times. Its specificity is unknown. The CDR3 consists of 13 residues. Germline values: CDR1 SEHNR, CDR2 FQNEAQ (reference sequence). The junction had 4 bases not matched to a gene; V was cut back by 10 bases and J by 4 bases. The individuals who served as donors were healthy Caucasians living in Russia, aged roughly 6 to 90.

The sequenced material came from blood. The gene calls are TRBV7-9 and TRBJ2-1, with 10 positions matching TRBD1. The receptor's source is a man in his 60s in good health. The CDR3 DNA sequence: TGTGCCATTCCGGGACAGGGGTACAATGAGCAGTTCTTC. It is translated as CAIPGQGYNEQFF. Based on the CDR3 plus reference TRBV7-9 and TRBJ2-1, the full variable domain is DTGVSQNPRHKITKRGQNVTFRCDPISEHNRLYWYRQTLGQGPEFLTYFQNEAQLEKSRLLSDRFSAERPKGSFSTLEIQRTEQGDSAMYLCAIPGQGYNEQFFGPGTRLTVL.